These 14 T cell receptor beta chains were sequenced from one sample in a study of OX40 agonist ivuxolimab in advanced cancers. TCRdb's copy holds only in-frame clones and misses some; the assay was immunoSEQ multiplex PCR. The sample lists roughly 73,000 clones; almost 90% were seen once. Sequencing used CD4+ or CD8+ T cells sorted from blood, obtained in a trial of the OX40 agonist ivuxolimab. Receptors originate from an adult with an advanced solid tumor such as melanoma, head and neck, liver or kidney cancer.

The chain has TRBV11-2 and TRBJ2-7; tentative D call: TRBD2 (7 bases). CDR3 size: 16 residues. CDR1 is SGHAT, CDR2 FQNNGV, per germline. Trimming took 5 bases from V and 4 from J, leaving 21 bases between them. CDR3: CASSPLGAGAMYEQYF. The CDR3 coding sequence is TGTGCCAGCAGCCCCCTTGGGGCGGGGGCCATGTACGAGCAGTACTTC.

The V gene is TRBV9, the J gene TRBJ2-3; D unclear. Trimming shortened V by 0 bases and J by 4 bases, and 3 bases separated the two germline ends. CDR3 length: 12 residues. CDR1 SGDLS and CDR2 YYNGEE come from the germline V gene. CDR3 coding DNA: TGTGCCAGCAGCGTAGGTGCAGATACGCAGTATTTT. Its translation is CASSVGADTQYF.

The genes are TRBV19 and TRBJ2-7, with 8 bases lining up with TRBD1. The CDR3 covers 15 residues. The V segment lost 3 bases and the J segment 1 base; nucleotides outside the gene matches: 5. Germline-derived CDR1 and CDR2 are LNHDA and SQIVND (reference sequence). The CDR3 DNA follows: TGTGCCAGTAGTATTGGAGGACAGGGTTCCTACGAGCAGTACTTC. Translated: CASSIGGQGSYEQYF.

The chain employs TRBV18 and TRBJ1-2; no firm D call. Germline V gene data show CDR1 as KGHSH and CDR2 as LQKENI. V lost 6 bases and J lost 14, with 16 bases in between. The length of the CDR3 is 11 residues. The CDR3 loop is CASSQLREETF. The CDR3 DNA reads TGTGCCAGCTCGCAACTACGAGAGGAAACCTTC. Full variable domain (missing parts from reference TRBV18 and TRBJ1-2): NAGVMQNPRHLVRRRGQEARLRCSPMKGHSHVYWYRQLPEEGLKFMVYLQKENIIDESGMPKERFSAEFPKEGPSILRIQQVVRGDSAAYFCASSQLREETFGSGTRLTVV.

The chain joins TRBV4-1 to TRBJ2-5; weak D call: TRBD2 (6 bases). With 1 base removed from V and 5 bases from J, the gap between germline ends came to 14 bases. This CDR3 comprises 15 residues. CDR1 MGHRA and CDR2 YSYEKL come from the germline V gene. CDR3 region: CASSQATSPGETQYF. CDR3 sequence (DNA): TGCGCCAGCAGCCAAGCCACTAGCCCCGGGGAGACCCAGTACTTC.

This clone was counted once. The chain carries TRBV27 and TRBJ2-5; 10 bases map to TRBD2. Germline-derived CDR1 and CDR2 are MNHEY and SMNVEV (reference sequence). The CDR3 sequence is 18 residues long. The J segment lost 1 base and the V segment lost 1 base, leaving 9 bases of the junction unmatched. The CDR3 DNA reads as TGTGCCAGCAGTTTATTTTCCTCACGGACTAGCGGCCAAGAGACCCAGTACTTC. Translation: CASSLFSSRTSGQETQYF.

The chain couples TRBV11-1 to TRBJ1-2; D unclear. The CDR3 is 13 amino acids. The V end lost 1 base, the J end lost 3 bases, and 6 bases lay between the germline ends. Germline V gives CDR1 SGHAT, CDR2 FQDESV (reference sequence). CDR3 amino acids: CASSLGLDYGYTF. CDR3 nucleotides: TGTGCCAGCAGCTTAGGACTCGACTATGGCTACACCTTC.

In this sample, this clone turned up a few times. This chain connects TRBV11-2 to TRBJ2-7, with a possible D match to TRBD1 (5 bases). The length of the CDR3 is 13 residues. V gave up 2 bases and J gave up 3 bases, with 8 bases separating them. Looked up from germline, CDR1 is SGHAT and CDR2 is FQNNGV. The CDR3 is CASSLLQGYEQYF. In DNA form, the CDR3 reads TGTGCCAGCAGCTTATTGCAGGGCTACGAGCAGTACTTC.

The chain joins TRBV7-8 to TRBJ2-1; 11 nucleotides match TRBD2. This CDR3 has 15 amino acids. V trimming: 5 bases; J trimming: 4 bases; junction bases outside the gene matches: 4. Germline V gene sequence: CDR1 SGHVS, CDR2 FQNEAQ. CDR3 bases: TGTGCCAGCAGCCGTACTAGCGGGGGATACAATGAGCAGTTCTTC. This codes for CASSRTSGGYNEQFF.

This clone was recorded once. This chain connects TRBV29-1 to TRBJ2-3, with 8 nucleotides matching TRBD1. Germline V gene lookup returns CDR1 SQVTM and CDR2 ANQGSEA. The CDR3 totals 12 residues. After removal of 7 bases from V and 0 bases from J, the junction contained 0 bases not matched to a gene. The DNA for the CDR3 is TGCAGCGGGACAGGGAGCACAGATACGCAGTATTTT. Protein product: CSGTGSTDTQYF.

The genes are TRBV2 and TRBJ2-2, with D uncertain. The CDR3 extends over 14 amino acids. Between the trimmed V and J ends, which lost 8 bases and 2 bases, there was a span of 12 bases. From germline, CDR1 is SNHLY and CDR2 FYNNEI. The CDR3 spells CASVRRLNTGELFF. The CDR3 coding sequence is TGTGCCAGCGTCCGGCGACTTAACACCGGGGAGCTGTTTTTT.

A remark on this clone: Within the sample, other DNA sequences also encode this same CDR3. V is TRBV5-1 and J is TRBJ2-7; 8 bases match TRBD2. V shed 0 bases, J shed 1 base, and the junction held 3 bases outside the gene matches. The CDR3 sequence is 15 residues long. Per the germline V gene, CDR1 is SGHRS and CDR2 is YFSETQ. CDR3 region: CASSLAGTRSYEQYF. In DNA form, the CDR3 reads TGCGCCAGCAGCTTGGCCGGGACTAGATCCTACGAGCAGTACTTC.

V gene TRBV28 combines with J gene TRBJ1-6; D may be TRBD1 (6 bases). CDR1 is MDHEN and CDR2 is SYDVKM in the germline V gene. The V end was cut by 8 bases, the J end by 8 bases, with 19 bases between. The CDR3 runs to 15 residues. The CDR3 nucleotides read TGTGCCAGCGGTAAGGGGGGACCCGCCGATTCACCCCTCCACTTT. Protein: CASGKGGPADSPLHF.

The chain carries TRBV21-1 and TRBJ2-3; the table assigns TRBD2, which was not confirmed against the DNA. TRBV21-1 is a pseudogene locus. The CDR3 is 17 residues long. CDR3 nucleotides: TGTGCCAGCAGCAGACAGGTCCTAGCGGAATTCACAGATACGCAGTATTTT. Residues: CASSRQVLAEFTDTQYF.